These 15 T cell receptor beta chains were all obtained from the same sample, sequenced in a study of T cells expressing NK-cell markers. TCRdb re-called the 5' RACE reads; one entry per CDR3 protein, DNA not given. The sample table sets out 150,000 to 180,000 distinct CDR3 sequences. Sequencing was performed on blood T cells: a sorted CD56 or NKG2C T cell subset, CD4+ or CD8+ T cells, or bulk PBMC T cells (not recorded which). The receptors originated from a woman in her forties or fifties in good health.

The chain is built from TRBV20-1 and TRBJ2-1; TCRdb designates TRBD1, a call that cannot be tested without DNA. CDR3 length: 13 amino acids. The germline gives CDR1 DFQATT, CDR2 SNEGSKA (reference sequence). The CDR3 sequence is CSARRRGDNEQFF.

The V call is TRBV5-1, the J call TRBJ2-1; the D call of TRBD1 rests on TCRdb alone, since no DNA is present to check it. CDR3 size: 15 residues. The germline V gene has CDR1 SGHRS and CDR2 YFSETQ. The CDR3 sequence: CASSFTGGAYNEQFF.

This chain connects TRBV12-5 to TRBJ2-3; the TRBD1 assignment by TCRdb is unverifiable without DNA. Germline loops: CDR1 LGHNT, CDR2 FRNRAP. There are 14 residues in the CDR3. CDR3 sequence reads: CASGLEGGPDTQYF. Looking up the rest from reference TRBV12-5 and TRBJ2-3 gives the full variable domain: DARVTQTPRHKVTEMGQEVTMRCQPILGHNTVFWYRQTMMQGLELLAYFRNRAPLDDSGMPKDRFSAEMPDATLATLKIQPSEPRDSAVYFCASGLEGGPDTQYFGPGTRLTVL.

J is TRBJ1-6 and V is TRBV6-5; with no DNA, the TCRdb D assignment of TRBD1 cannot be verified. CDR1 is MNHEY, CDR2 SVGAGI, per germline. The CDR3 extends over 12 amino acids. The CDR3 here is CASSKGNSPLHF.

The chain recombines TRBV19 with TRBJ1-2; TCRdb proposes TRBD1, but this gene call is untestable without DNA. Germline CDR1 reads LNHDA; CDR2 reads SQIVND (reference sequence). CDR3 length: 14 residues. The CDR3 region is CASSPGTGAYGYTF.

The V and J genes are TRBV13 and TRBJ2-7; TCRdb reports TRBD1, a call that lacks DNA to check it against. The V gene's germline CDR1 is PRHDT and CDR2 FYEKMQ (reference sequence). The CDR3 runs to 17 residues. CDR3: CASSSSSGTQKFYEQYF.

V is TRBV6-1 and J is TRBJ2-2; as DNA is missing, the TRBD1 call by TCRdb cannot be tested. Germline V gene sequence: CDR1 MNHNS, CDR2 SASEGT. CDR3 length equals 20 residues. The CDR3 here is CASSPLKATNRAGGTGELFF.

The chain couples TRBV11-2 to TRBJ2-3; TCRdb outputs TRBD1, but without DNA this stays unchecked. Per germline, CDR1 SGHAT and CDR2 FQNNGV. The CDR3 extends over 15 amino acids. The CDR3 sequence is CASRRLAIGTDTQYF.

The chain combines TRBV4-1 with TRBJ2-1. The CDR3 spans 14 residues. CDR1 MGHRA and CDR2 YSYEKL come from the germline V gene. CDR3 region: CASSSLREENEQFF.

The chain couples TRBV11-2 to TRBJ2-7; absent DNA, TCRdb's TRBD1 call cannot be checked. From germline, CDR1 is SGHAT and CDR2 FQNNGV. The CDR3 runs to 11 residues. CDR3 residues: CASSAGVEQYF.

This chain links TRBV20-1 with TRBJ2-2; the D call of TRBD1 rests on TCRdb alone, since no DNA is present to check it. The CDR3 is 13 residues long. CDR1 is DFQATT and CDR2 is SNEGSKA in the germline V gene (reference sequence). CDR3 amino acids: CSAKDRNTGELFF.

The rearrangement uses TRBV3-1 and TRBJ2-1; no DNA is available, so the TRBD2 call from TCRdb remains unchecked. The CDR3 has 14 residues. The V gene's germline CDR1 is LGHDT and CDR2 YNNKEL (reference sequence). CDR3 sequence reads: CASSQVRRDKEQFF.

The rearrangement uses TRBV7-6 and TRBJ2-1. Per the germline V gene, CDR1 is SGHVS and CDR2 is FNYEAQ. The CDR3 consists of 11 residues. The CDR3 reads CASGENNEQFF.

The chain has TRBV19 and TRBJ2-2; TCRdb calls TRBD2, which cannot be checked without DNA. Germline V gene sequence: CDR1 LNHDA, CDR2 SQIVND (reference sequence). The CDR3 covers 19 residues. The CDR3 is CASSRPDSIGLASTGELFF.

The chain links TRBV4-2 to TRBJ2-1. The CDR3 is 15 amino acids. Germline CDR1 reads LGHNA; CDR2 reads YNFKEQ. Here the CDR3 reads CASSSGLARYNEQFF.